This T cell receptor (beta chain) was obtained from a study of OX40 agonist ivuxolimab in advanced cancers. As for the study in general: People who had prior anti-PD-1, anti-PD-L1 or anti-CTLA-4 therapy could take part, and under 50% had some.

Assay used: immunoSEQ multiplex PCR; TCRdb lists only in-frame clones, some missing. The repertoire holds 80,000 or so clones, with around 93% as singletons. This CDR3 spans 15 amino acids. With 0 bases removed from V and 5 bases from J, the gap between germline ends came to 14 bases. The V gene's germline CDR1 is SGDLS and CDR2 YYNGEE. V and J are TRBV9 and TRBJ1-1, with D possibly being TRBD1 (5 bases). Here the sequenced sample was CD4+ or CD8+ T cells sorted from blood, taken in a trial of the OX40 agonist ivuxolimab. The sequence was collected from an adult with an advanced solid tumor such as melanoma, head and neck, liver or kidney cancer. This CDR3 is CASSVAGTAGTEAFF. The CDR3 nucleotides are TGTGCCAGCAGCGTAGCCGGGACTGCGGGGACTGAAGCTTTCTTT.